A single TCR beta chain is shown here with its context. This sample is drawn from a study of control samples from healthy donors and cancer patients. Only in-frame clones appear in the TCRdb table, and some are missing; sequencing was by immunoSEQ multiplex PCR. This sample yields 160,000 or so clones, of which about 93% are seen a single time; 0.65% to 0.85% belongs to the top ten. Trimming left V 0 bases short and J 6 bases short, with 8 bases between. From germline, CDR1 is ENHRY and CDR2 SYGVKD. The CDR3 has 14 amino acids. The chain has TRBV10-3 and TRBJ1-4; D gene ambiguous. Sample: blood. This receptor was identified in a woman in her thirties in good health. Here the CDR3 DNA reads TGTGCCATCAGTGAGTCTGGTGGGGATGAAAAACTGTTTTTT. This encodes CAISESGGDEKLFF.